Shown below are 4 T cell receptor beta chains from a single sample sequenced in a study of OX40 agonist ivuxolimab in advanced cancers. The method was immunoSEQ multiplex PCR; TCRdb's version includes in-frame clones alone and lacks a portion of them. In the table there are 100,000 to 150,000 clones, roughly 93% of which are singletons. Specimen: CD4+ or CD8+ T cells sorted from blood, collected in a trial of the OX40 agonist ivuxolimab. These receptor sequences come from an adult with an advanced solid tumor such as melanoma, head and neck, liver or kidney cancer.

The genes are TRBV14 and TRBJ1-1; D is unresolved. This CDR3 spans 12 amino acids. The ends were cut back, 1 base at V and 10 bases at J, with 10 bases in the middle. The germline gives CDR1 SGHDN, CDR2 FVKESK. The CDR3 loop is CASSQASRAAFF. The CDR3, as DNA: TGTGCCAGCAGCCAAGCATCCCGTGCAGCTTTCTTT.

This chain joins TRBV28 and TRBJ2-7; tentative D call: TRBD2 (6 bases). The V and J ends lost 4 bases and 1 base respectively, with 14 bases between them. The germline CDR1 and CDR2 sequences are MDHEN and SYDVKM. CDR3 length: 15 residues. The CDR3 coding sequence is TGTGCCAGCAGTTCACCCGGGAGCATATCCTACGAGCAGTACTTC. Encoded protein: CASSSPGSISYEQYF. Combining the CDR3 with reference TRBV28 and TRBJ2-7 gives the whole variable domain DVKVTQSSRYLVKRTGEKVFLECVQDMDHENMFWYRQDPGLGLRLIYFSYDVKMKEKGDIPEGYSVSREKKERFSLILESASTNQTSMYLCASSSPGSISYEQYFGPGTRLTVT.

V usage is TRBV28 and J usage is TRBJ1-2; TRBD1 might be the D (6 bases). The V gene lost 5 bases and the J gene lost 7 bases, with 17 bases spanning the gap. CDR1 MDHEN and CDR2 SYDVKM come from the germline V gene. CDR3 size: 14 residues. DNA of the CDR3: TGTGCCAGCAGTCGAAGCGGGACAACGGCTGGCTACACCTTC. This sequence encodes CASSRSGTTAGYTF.

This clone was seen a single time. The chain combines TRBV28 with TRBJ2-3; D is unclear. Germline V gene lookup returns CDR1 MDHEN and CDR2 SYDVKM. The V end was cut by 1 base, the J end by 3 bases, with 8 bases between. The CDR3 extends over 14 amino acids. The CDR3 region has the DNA TGTGCCAGCAGTTTATTGTCGCGAACAGATACGCAGTATTTT. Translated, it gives CASSLLSRTDTQYF.